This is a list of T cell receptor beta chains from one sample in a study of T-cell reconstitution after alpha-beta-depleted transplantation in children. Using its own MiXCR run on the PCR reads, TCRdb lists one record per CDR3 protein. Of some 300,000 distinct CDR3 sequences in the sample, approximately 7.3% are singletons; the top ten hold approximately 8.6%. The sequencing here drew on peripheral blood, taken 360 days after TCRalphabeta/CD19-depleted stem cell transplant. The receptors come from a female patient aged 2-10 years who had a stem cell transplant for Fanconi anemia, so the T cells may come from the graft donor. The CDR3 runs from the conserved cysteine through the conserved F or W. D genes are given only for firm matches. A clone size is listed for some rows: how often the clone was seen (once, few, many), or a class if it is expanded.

CASSQGRGTQYF | TGTGCCAGCAGCCAGGGTAGGGGTACGCAGTATTTT | NA | many | TRBJ2-3 | TRBV3-1
CASSFRGLDTEAFF | TGTGCCAGCAGTTTTAGGGGGCTGGACACTGAAGCTTTCTTT | TRBD1 | few | TRBJ1-1 | TRBV6-5
CTSSSRLAGAVAKNIQYF | TGTACCAGCAGCTCTCGACTAGCGGGGGCCGTAGCCAAAAACATTCAGTACTTC | TRBD2 | NA | TRBJ2-4 | TRBV3-1
CASSRPGQGFEKLFF | TGTGCCAGCAGCCGGCCGGGACAGGGGTTTGAAAAACTGTTTTTT | TRBD1 | many | TRBJ1-4 | TRBV4-2
CASSLQGREQYF | TGCGCCAGCAGCTTACAGGGGCGCGAGCAGTACTTC | TRBD1 | NA | TRBJ2-7 | TRBV5-1
CASSPGQGVMGSSYNEQFF | TGTGCCAGCAGCCCTGGACAGGGGGTGATGGGGAGCTCCTACAATGAGCAGTTCTTC | TRBD1 | few | TRBJ2-1 | TRBV2
CASSLASSSYEQYF | TGTGCCAGCAGTTTGGCCAGTTCCTCCTACGAGCAGTACTTC | NA | many | TRBJ2-7 | TRBV27
CATRKRGDYNEQFF | TGTGCCACAAGAAAGCGGGGGGACTACAATGAGCAGTTCTTC | TRBD2 | many | TRBJ2-1 | TRBV15
CASSYTGLNTEAFF | TGTGCCAGCAGTTACACAGGGCTAAACACTGAAGCTTTCTTT | NA | many | TRBJ1-1 | TRBV28
CASSLSARDTIYF | TGTGCCAGCAGCTTATCCGCCAGGGACACCATATATTTT | NA | many | TRBJ1-3 | TRBV13
CATSRRDSGVRGNEKLFF | TGTGCCACCAGCAGGAGGGACAGCGGGGTGCGGGGAAATGAAAAACTGTTTTTT | TRBD1 | many | TRBJ1-4 | TRBV15
CASSLPGQGNSPLHF | TGTGCCAGCAGTTTACCGGGACAGGGGAATTCACCCCTCCACTTT | TRBD1 | many | TRBJ1-6 | TRBV28
CASSSPLAGALPRSYNEQFF | TGTGCCAGCAGCTCCCCACTAGCGGGGGCCCTTCCCCGCTCCTACAATGAGCAGTTCTTC | TRBD2 | NA | TRBJ2-1 | TRBV11-2
CASSPKNTPMNTEAFF | TGCGCCAGCAGCCCAAAGAACACACCCATGAACACTGAAGCTTTCTTT | NA | many | TRBJ1-1 | TRBV5-1
CASSRGTGGSNQPQHF | TGTGCCAGCAGCCGCGGGACGGGAGGGAGCAATCAGCCCCAGCATTTT | NA | NA | TRBJ1-5 | TRBV6-1
CASSGTFFQETQYF | TGTGCCAGCAGTGGGACTTTCTTCCAAGAGACCCAGTACTTC | NA | NA | TRBJ2-5 | TRBV2
CASSSDRGWGDEQFF | TGTGCCAGCAGTTCGGACAGGGGGTGGGGTGATGAGCAGTTCTTC | TRBD1 | few | TRBJ2-1 | TRBV6-5
CASSPRVPSGNYEQYF | TGTGCCAGCAGCCCAAGGGTTCCTAGCGGGAACTACGAGCAGTACTTC | TRBD2 | many | TRBJ2-7 | TRBV7-8
CASSPGEGTGTDTQYF | TGTGCCAGCAGTCCCGGTGAGGGGACCGGCACAGATACGCAGTATTTT | NA | NA | TRBJ2-3 | TRBV7-2
CASSLVGAGQEAFF | TGTGCCAGCAGCTTAGTTGGTGCGGGACAGGAAGCTTTCTTT | TRBD1 | many | TRBJ1-1 | TRBV13
CASSFRTYGRTPLHF | TGTGCCAGCAGTTTCCGAACCTATGGGAGGACACCCCTCCACTTT | NA | few | TRBJ1-6 | TRBV27
CAISELPGQGTDTQYF | TGTGCCATCAGTGAGTTACCGGGACAGGGCACAGATACGCAGTATTTT | TRBD1 | NA | TRBJ2-3 | TRBV10-3
CAISTGPFDGYTF | TGTGCCATCAGTACAGGGCCGTTCGACGGCTACACCTTC | NA | few | TRBJ1-2 | TRBV10-3
CASSQEGNPGNTIYF | TGCGCCAGCAGCCAAGAAGGGAACCCTGGAAACACCATATATTTT | NA | NA | TRBJ1-3 | TRBV4-3
CASSHNPGLALYNEQFF | TGTGCCAGCAGCCACAATCCGGGACTAGCGCTATACAATGAGCAGTTCTTC | TRBD2 | many | TRBJ2-1 | TRBV12-3/TRBV12-4
CASSPIRGGHEYF | TGTGCCAGCAGCCCCATCCGGGGGGGGCATGAGTACTTC | TRBD2 | NA | TRBJ2-5 | TRBV6-1
CASSSRTGETEAFF | TGTGCCAGCAGTTCCCGGACAGGGGAGACTGAAGCTTTCTTT | TRBD1 | many | TRBJ1-1 | TRBV12-3/TRBV12-4